This T cell receptor (beta chain) comes out of a study of CD8+CD57+ T cells in acquired aplastic anemia. Study-level points and caveats: With respect to CD8+ Simpson's diversity, patients and controls did not differ significantly.

Germline loops: CDR1 SNHLY, CDR2 FYNNEI. This CDR3 is built from 13 residues. V was pared by 1 base and J by 11 bases, with 13 bases between. Turning to this clonotype: Its antigen is undetermined.

The use of genomic DNA as template underpinned the TCR beta VDJ and CDR3 profiling. Using its own MiXCR run on the reads, TCRdb lists one record per CDR3 protein. The sample holds under 350,000 distinct CDR3 sequences, roughly 53% seen once. Patients who underwent sequencing had shown CD8+CD57+ cell expansion by flow cytometry. Every patient had severe acquired aplastic anemia. The chain employs TRBV2 and TRBJ2-3, with D maybe TRBD1 (6 bases). The sequence came from a human donor with aplastic anemia. The sample taken for sequencing was sorted CD4+, CD8+, or CD8+CD57+ T cells (not recorded which) from PBMCs. Here the CDR3 DNA reads TGTGCCAGCAGTGAAGAGGGGGAGTCAGGGCAGTATTTT. Encoded protein: CASSEEGESGQYF.